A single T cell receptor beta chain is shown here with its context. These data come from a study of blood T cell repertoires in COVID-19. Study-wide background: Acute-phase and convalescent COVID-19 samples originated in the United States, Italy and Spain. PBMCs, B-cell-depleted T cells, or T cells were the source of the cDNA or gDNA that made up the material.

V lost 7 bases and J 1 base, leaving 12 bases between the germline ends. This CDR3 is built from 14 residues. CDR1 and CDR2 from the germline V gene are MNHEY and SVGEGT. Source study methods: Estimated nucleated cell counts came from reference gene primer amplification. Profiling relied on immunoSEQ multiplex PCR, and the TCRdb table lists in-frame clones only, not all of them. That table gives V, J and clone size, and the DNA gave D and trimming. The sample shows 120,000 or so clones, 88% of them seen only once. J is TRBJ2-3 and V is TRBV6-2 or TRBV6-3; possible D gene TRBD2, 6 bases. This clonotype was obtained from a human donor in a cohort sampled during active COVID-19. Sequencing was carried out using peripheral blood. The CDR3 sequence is CASTPVAGTDTQYF. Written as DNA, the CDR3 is TGTGCCAGCACCCCGGTAGCGGGCACAGATACGCAGTATTTT.